This TCR beta chain emerged from a study of blood T cell repertoires in COVID-19. Assay: immunoSEQ multiplex PCR; the TCRdb copy retains only in-frame clones and omits some. The sample includes some 290,000 clones, about 86% of them seen just once. V lost 4 bases to trimming and J lost 3 bases; unmatched junction nucleotides: 8. CDR1 is SNHLY and CDR2 is FYNNEI in the germline V gene. This CDR3 has 15 residues. The J gene is TRBJ2-7, the V gene TRBV2, with TRBD1 matching over 8 bases. The material sequenced was peripheral blood. The receptor was derived from an older woman with active or convalescent COVID-19. The CDR3, as DNA: TGTGCCAGCAGTGCCGACAGGGGCGGGAACTACGAGCAGTACTTC. Translation: CASSADRGGNYEQYF.